The present entry profiles one T cell receptor (beta chain) with its context. The CDR3 contains 15 residues. Germline loops: CDR1 SGHVS, CDR2 FQNEAQ. Through a sample-barcoded 5' primer and a J-beta primer mix, a second PCR was run for roughly 7 to 11 cycles. Via MiXCR, TCRdb re-called the 5' RACE reads, giving one row per CDR3 protein. The data contain about 1.6 million distinct CDR3 sequences, about 35% of them singletons. This entry is derived from a study of blood T cells in healthy people across ages. The sequence was collected from a woman under 40 in good health. V usage is TRBV7-8 and J usage is TRBJ2-5; D possibly corresponds to TRBD1 (6 bases). Judging by the DNA end, TRBJ2-7 fits better; the J call may be wrong. Sequenced: blood. The DNA for the CDR3 is TGTGCCAGCAGCTTAGGGGCAGGGGAGATGCGCGAGCAGTACTTC. As protein: CASSLGAGEMREQYF.